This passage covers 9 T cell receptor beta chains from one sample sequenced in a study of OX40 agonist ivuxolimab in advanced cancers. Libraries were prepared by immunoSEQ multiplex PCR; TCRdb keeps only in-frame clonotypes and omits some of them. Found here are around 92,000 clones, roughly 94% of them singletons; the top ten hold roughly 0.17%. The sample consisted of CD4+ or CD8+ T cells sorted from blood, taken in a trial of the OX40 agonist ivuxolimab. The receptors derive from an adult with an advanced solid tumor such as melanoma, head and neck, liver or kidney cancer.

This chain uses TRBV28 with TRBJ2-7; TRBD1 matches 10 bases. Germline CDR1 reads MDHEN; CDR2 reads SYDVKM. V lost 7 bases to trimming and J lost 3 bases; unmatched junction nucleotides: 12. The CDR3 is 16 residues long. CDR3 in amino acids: CASKGLWDRGLYEQYF. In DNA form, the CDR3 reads TGTGCCAGCAAGGGGCTCTGGGACAGGGGCCTCTACGAGCAGTACTTC.

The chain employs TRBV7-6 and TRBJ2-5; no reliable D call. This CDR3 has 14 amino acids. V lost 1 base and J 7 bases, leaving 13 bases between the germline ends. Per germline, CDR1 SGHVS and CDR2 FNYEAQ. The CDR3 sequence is CASSLDGRAGTQYF. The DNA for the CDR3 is TGTGCCAGCAGCTTAGATGGAAGGGCAGGGACCCAGTACTTC. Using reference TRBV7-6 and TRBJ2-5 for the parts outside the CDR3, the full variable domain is GAGVSQSPRYKVTKRGQDVALRCDPISGHVSLYWYRQALGQGPEFLTYFNYEAQQDKSGLPNDRFSAERPEGSISTLTIQRTEQRDSAMYRCASSLDGRAGTQYFGPGTRLLVL.

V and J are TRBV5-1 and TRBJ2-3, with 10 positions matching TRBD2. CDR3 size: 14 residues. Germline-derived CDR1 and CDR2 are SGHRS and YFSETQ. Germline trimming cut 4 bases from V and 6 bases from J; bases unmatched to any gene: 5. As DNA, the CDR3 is TGCGCCAGCAGCCCTAGCGGGAGTAAGGATACGCAGTATTTT. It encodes CASSPSGSKDTQYF.

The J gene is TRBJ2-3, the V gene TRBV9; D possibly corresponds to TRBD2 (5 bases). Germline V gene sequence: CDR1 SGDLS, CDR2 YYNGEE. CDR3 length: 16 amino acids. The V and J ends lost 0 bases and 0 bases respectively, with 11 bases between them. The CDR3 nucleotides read TGTGCCAGCAGCGTAGTTGGAGCGGCTAGCACAGATACGCAGTATTTT. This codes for CASSVVGAASTDTQYF.

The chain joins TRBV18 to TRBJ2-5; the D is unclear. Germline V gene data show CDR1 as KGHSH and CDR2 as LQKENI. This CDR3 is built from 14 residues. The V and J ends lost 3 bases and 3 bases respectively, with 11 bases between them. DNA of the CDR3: TGTGCCAGCTCACCCCGCCAGATTGAAGAGACCCAGTACTTC. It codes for CASSPRQIEETQYF.

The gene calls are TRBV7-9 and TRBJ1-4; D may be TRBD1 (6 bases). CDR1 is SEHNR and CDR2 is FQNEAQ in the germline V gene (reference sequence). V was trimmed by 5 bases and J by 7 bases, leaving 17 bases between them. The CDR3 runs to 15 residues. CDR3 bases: TGTGCCAGCAGCCCCAAGGGGGGCTCCGTTGAAAAACTGTTTTTT. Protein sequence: CASSPKGGSVEKLFF.

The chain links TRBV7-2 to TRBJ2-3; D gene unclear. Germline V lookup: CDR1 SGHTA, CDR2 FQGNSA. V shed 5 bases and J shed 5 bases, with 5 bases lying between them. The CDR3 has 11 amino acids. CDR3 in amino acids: CASSAQDTQYF. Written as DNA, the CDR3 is TGTGCCAGCAGCGCTCAAGATACGCAGTATTTT.

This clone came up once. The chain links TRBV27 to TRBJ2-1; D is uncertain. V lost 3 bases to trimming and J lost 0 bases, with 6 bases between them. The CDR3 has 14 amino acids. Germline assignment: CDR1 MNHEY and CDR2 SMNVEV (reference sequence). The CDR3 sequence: CASSFWSSYNEQFF. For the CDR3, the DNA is TGTGCCAGCAGTTTTTGGAGCTCCTACAATGAGCAGTTCTTC.

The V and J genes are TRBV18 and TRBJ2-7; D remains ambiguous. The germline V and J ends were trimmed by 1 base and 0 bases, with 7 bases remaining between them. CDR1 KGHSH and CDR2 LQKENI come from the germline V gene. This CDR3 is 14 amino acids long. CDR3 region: CASSPLGSSYEQYF. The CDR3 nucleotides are TGTGCCAGCTCACCACTAGGTAGCTCCTACGAGCAGTACTTC.